These 10 T cell receptor beta chains originate from one sample sequenced in a study of T cells in localized non-small cell lung cancer. This table comes from immunoSEQ multiplex PCR, and its TCRdb copy is limited to in-frame clones, with some not included. The data show approximately 1,900 clones, approximately 30% seen once. The sample consisted of lung tumor tissue, taken before any cancer treatment. The source of these receptors is a woman aged 35-70 years with stage I lung adenocarcinoma.

V gene TRBV29-1 combines with J gene TRBJ2-7; D unresolved. The germline CDR1 and CDR2 sequences are SQVTM and ANQGSEA. Trimming removed 1 base at V and 2 bases at J, with 9 bases between. The CDR3 covers 13 residues. For the CDR3, the DNA is TGCAGCGTTGAAGGTAGCAAGACCTACGAGCAGTACTTC. Protein product: CSVEGSKTYEQYF.

This clone has more than one count but fewer than ten. The CDR3 region is CASSLNGGVFNEQFF. In DNA, the CDR3 is TGTGCCAGCAGCTTAAATGGCGGGGTCTTCAATGAGCAGTTCTTC. This sequence joins TRBV7-5 and TRBJ2-1; the D call TRBD2 from the table was never checked on the DNA. TRBV7-5 is a listed pseudogene. The CDR3 extends over 15 amino acids.

This clone was counted between two and nine times. V and J are TRBV28 and TRBJ2-7, with TRBD2 identical over 12 bases. This CDR3 spans 15 amino acids. V was clipped by 6 bases and J by 3 bases; unmatched bases: 6. In germline, CDR1 is MDHEN, CDR2 SYDVKM. The CDR3 DNA is TGTGCCAGCAGCCGACTAGCGGGAGCCATCTACGAGCAGTACTTC. It encodes CASSRLAGAIYEQYF. Full variable domain (rest looked up from reference TRBV28 and TRBJ2-7): DVKVTQSSRYLVKRTGEKVFLECVQDMDHENMFWYRQDPGLGLRLIYFSYDVKMKEKGDIPEGYSVSREKKERFSLILESASTNQTSMYLCASSRLAGAIYEQYFGPGTRLTVT.

The chain combines TRBV11-3 with TRBJ2-1; maybe TRBD1 (7 bases). Trimming left V 1 base short and J 8 bases short, with 24 bases between. CDR3 length: 18 residues. Looked up from germline, CDR1 is SGHNT and CDR2 is YENEEA. CDR3 protein: CASSLVGAGGTQADEQFF. The DNA for the CDR3 is TGTGCCAGCAGCTTAGTGGGGGCAGGGGGGACCCAAGCCGATGAGCAGTTCTTC.

The rearrangement links TRBV9 to TRBJ1-1; TRBD1 agrees at 10 bases. Trimming took 2 bases from V and 8 from J; bases not matched to a gene: 9. The CDR3 has 15 amino acids. Germline assignment: CDR1 SGDLS and CDR2 YYNGEE. The CDR3 is CASSVGDRGHGEAFF. CDR3 nucleotide sequence: TGTGCCAGCAGCGTTGGGGACAGGGGTCACGGGGAAGCTTTCTTT.

There are a few counts of this clone. V and J are TRBV11-3 and TRBJ2-6; maybe TRBD1 (6 bases). Per germline, CDR1 SGHNT and CDR2 YENEEA. Trimming removed 3 bases at V and 4 bases at J, with 16 bases between. The CDR3 spans 17 residues. DNA for the CDR3: TGTGCCAGCAGCTTGGGCTTAACAGGGTCGGGGGCCAACGTCCTGACTTTC. It translates to CASSLGLTGSGANVLTF.

The genes are TRBV11-3 and TRBJ2-1; D is unresolved. CDR1 SGHNT and CDR2 YENEEA come from the germline V gene. CDR3 size: 15 residues. Trimming pared 2 bases from V and 9 bases from J, leaving 17 bases between. This chain's CDR3 is CASSLNPLGWSEQFF. CDR3 coding DNA: TGTGCCAGCAGCTTAAACCCGCTAGGTTGGAGTGAGCAGTTCTTC. The variable domain in full, completed from reference TRBV11-3 and TRBJ2-1, reads EAGVVQSPRYKIIEKKQPVAFWCNPISGHNTLYWYLQNLGQGPELLIRYENEEAVDDSQLPKDRFSAERLKGVDSTLKIQPAELGDSAVYLCASSLNPLGWSEQFFGPGTRLTVL.

This clone is classed as medium-sized. This rearrangement joins TRBV27 to TRBJ2-2; D is ambiguous. The germline V and J ends were trimmed by 3 bases and 1 base, with 9 bases remaining between them. Germline CDR1 and CDR2: MNHEY and SMNVEV (reference sequence). This CDR3 is 15 amino acids long. The CDR3 loop is CASSLVYGNTGELFF. For the CDR3, the DNA is TGTGCCAGCAGTTTGGTTTACGGGAACACCGGGGAGCTGTTTTTT.

This clone is labeled as medium-sized. The chain employs TRBV6-8 and TRBJ2-1; 16 bases line up with TRBD2. CDR3 length equals 18 residues. Germline V CDR1 and CDR2: MNHGY, SAAAGT. V shed 8 bases and J 4 bases; nucleotides not matched to a gene: 11. CDR3 amino acids: CASRGTSGGGFGYNEQFF. DNA of the CDR3: TGTGCCAGCCGAGGGACTAGCGGGGGGGGATTTGGGTACAATGAGCAGTTCTTC.

This clone was counted a few times. The V gene is TRBV9, the J gene TRBJ2-7; TRBD1 matches at 7 bases. With 0 bases clipped from V and 2 bases from J, the junction kept 8 bases outside the gene matches. Germline V gene data show CDR1 as SGDLS and CDR2 as YYNGEE. The CDR3 sequence is 16 residues long. CDR3 region: CASSVATGSGAYEQYF. DNA for the CDR3: TGTGCCAGCAGCGTAGCGACAGGGAGCGGCGCCTACGAGCAGTACTTC. Together with reference TRBV9 and TRBJ2-7, the CDR3 gives the full variable domain: DSGVTQTPKHLITATGQRVTLRCSPRSGDLSVYWYQQSLDQGLQFLIQYYNGEERAKGNILERFSAQQFPDLHSELNLSSLELGDSALYFCASSVATGSGAYEQYFGPGTRLTVT.